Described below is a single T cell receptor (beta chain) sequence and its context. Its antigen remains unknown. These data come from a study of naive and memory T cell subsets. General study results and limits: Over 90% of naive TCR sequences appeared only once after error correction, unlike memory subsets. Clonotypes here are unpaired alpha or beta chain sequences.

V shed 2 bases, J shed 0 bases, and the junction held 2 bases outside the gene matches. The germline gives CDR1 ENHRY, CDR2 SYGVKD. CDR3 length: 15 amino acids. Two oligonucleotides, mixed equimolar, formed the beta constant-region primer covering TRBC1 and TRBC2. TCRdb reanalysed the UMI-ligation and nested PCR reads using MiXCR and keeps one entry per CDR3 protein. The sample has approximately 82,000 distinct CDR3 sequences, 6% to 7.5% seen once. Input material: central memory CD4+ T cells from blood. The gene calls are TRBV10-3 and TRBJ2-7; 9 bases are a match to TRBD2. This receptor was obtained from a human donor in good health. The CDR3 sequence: CAISEGLATSYEQYF. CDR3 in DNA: TGTGCCATCAGTGAGGGACTAGCGACCTCCTACGAGCAGTACTTC.